This T cell receptor (beta chain) is from a study of T cells in Graves' hyperthyroidism and ophthalmopathy. Regions amplified from RNA transcripts were the TCR beta CDR3 regions. The HTBI primer set served for first-round RT-PCR of the TCR CDR3. TCRdb reanalysed the multiplex PCR reads using MiXCR and keeps one entry per CDR3 protein. The sample gives under 350,000 distinct CDR3 sequences, approximately 13% of which show up once; about a third is in the top ten. V lost 2 bases to trimming and J lost 5 bases, with 15 bases between them. The CDR3 extends over 15 amino acids. Per germline, CDR1 MNHNS and CDR2 SASEGT. This clonotype was seen many times.

Input material: blood. The receptor's source is a woman in her forties with Graves' ophthalmopathy. The rearrangement uses TRBV6-1 and TRBJ2-5; D is possibly TRBD2 (5 bases). As DNA, the CDR3 is TGTGCCAGCAGTGAAACCCCTAGCCCGGCTGAGACCCAGTACTTC. It codes for CASSETPSPAETQYF.